The 28 T cell receptor beta chains below come from one sample, sequenced in a study of cytomegalovirus exposure and HLA in healthy donors. PCR primers comprised 60 Vbeta and 13 Jbeta primers. Measured with immunoSEQ multiplex PCR; TCRdb has only the in-frame clones, and not every one. This table has some 120,000 clones, roughly 80% appearing once. Sequenced input: PBMCs. All receptors come from a man aged 18 to 29 in good health and CMV-seronegative.

This chain connects TRBV5-6 to TRBJ1-5; D perhaps matches TRBD1 (5 bases). CDR3 size: 14 residues. Germline V gives CDR1 SGHDT, CDR2 YYEEEE. The V end lost 5 bases, the J end lost 2 bases, and 11 bases lay between the germline ends. The CDR3 nucleotides read TGTGCCAGCAGTCGAACAGGTGGCAATCAGCCCCAGCATTTT. Translated, it gives CASSRTGGNQPQHF.

This clone was counted a single time. The genes are TRBV27 and TRBJ1-2; 7 nucleotides line up with TRBD1. The CDR3 has 15 amino acids. The junction had 6 bases not matched to a gene; V was cut back by 3 bases and J by 2 bases. CDR1 and CDR2 (germline): MNHEY, SMNVEV (reference sequence). CDR3 loop: CASSLLGQLNYGYTF. CDR3 coding DNA: TGTGCCAGCAGTTTGTTGGGACAGTTGAACTATGGCTACACCTTC.

The chain combines TRBV10-3 with TRBJ2-2; D is perhaps TRBD1 (5 bases). The V gene's germline CDR1 is ENHRY and CDR2 SYGVKD. Trimming left V 8 bases short and J 0 bases short, with 19 bases between. The CDR3 covers 17 residues. The CDR3 DNA sequence: TGTGCCATCGCCGAAACCCTCAGGGAAGCGAACACCGGGGAGCTGTTTTTT. It codes for CAIAETLREANTGELFF.

The V gene is TRBV21-1, the J gene TRBJ1-5. TRBV21-1 constitutes a pseudogene. CDR3 length: 17 residues. The CDR3 DNA follows: TGTGCCAGCAGCAAAGCTGAGAGGGATTATAGCAATCAGCCCCAGCATTTT. This translates into CASSKAERDYSNQPQHF.

The rearrangement links TRBV6-5 to TRBJ1-1; TRBD1 matches 7 bases. Trimming cost V 6 bases and J 3 bases; bases outside gene matches: 1. Germline CDR1 MNHEY, CDR2 SVGAGI. The length of the CDR3 is 12 residues. CDR3 region: CASRDRDTEAFF. In DNA, the CDR3 is TGTGCCAGCAGAGACAGGGACACTGAAGCTTTCTTT.

This clone was observed a single time. The chain's CDR3 is CASSLDNFGSQPQHF. The CDR3 DNA reads as TGTGCCAGCAGCTTAGACAATTTCGGGTCTCAGCCCCAGCATTTT. V is TRBV11-2 and J is TRBJ1-5; D gene unclear. This CDR3 has 15 amino acids. Trimming pared 0 bases from V and 6 bases from J, leaving 12 bases between. The germline CDR1 and CDR2 sequences are SGHAT and FQNNGV.

The J gene is TRBJ2-4, the V gene TRBV7-2; TRBD1 matches at 9 bases. The CDR3 is 16 amino acids. Looked up from germline, CDR1 is SGHTA and CDR2 is FQGNSA. Trimming at V came to 6 bases and at J to 1 base, leaving 7 bases not matched to a gene. CDR3 region: CASRPGTGRAKNIQYF. CDR3 coding DNA: TGTGCCAGCAGACCCGGGACAGGGAGGGCCAAAAACATTCAGTACTTC.

V and J are TRBV6-5 and TRBJ2-1, with TRBD2 identical over 14 bases. V shed 2 bases, J shed 6 bases, and the junction held 3 bases outside the gene matches. The length of the CDR3 is 16 residues. CDR1 and CDR2 (germline): MNHEY, SVGAGI. The CDR3 region is CASSYGLAGGRNEQFF. In nucleotides, the CDR3 is TGTGCCAGCAGTTACGGACTAGCGGGGGGACGCAATGAGCAGTTCTTC.

The chain has TRBV7-2 and TRBJ2-7; no reliable D call. The germline V gene encodes CDR1 SGHTA and CDR2 FQGNSA. The ends were cut back, 3 bases at V and 3 bases at J, with 18 bases in the middle. This CDR3 has 16 residues. CDR3 in amino acids: CASSFSRQSWVYEQYF. The CDR3 coding sequence is TGTGCCAGCAGCTTTTCGCGACAATCCTGGGTCTACGAGCAGTACTTC.

V is TRBV11-2 and J is TRBJ2-5; TRBD2 matches at 13 bases. The trim removed 6 bases at V and 2 bases at J, leaving 9 bases unmatched. Germline lookup yields CDR1 SGHAT and CDR2 FQNNGV. The CDR3 length is 17 residues. The CDR3 nucleotides read TGTGCCAGCAGACAGGGACTAGCGGGGAATCGGCAAGAGACCCAGTACTTC. It translates to CASRQGLAGNRQETQYF.

The J gene is TRBJ1-1, the V gene TRBV7-9; 8 bases align to TRBD1. CDR3 size: 16 residues. Germline values: CDR1 SEHNR, CDR2 FQNEAQ (reference sequence). Losses at the gene ends were 6 bases for V and 0 bases for J; bases not matched to a gene: 9. The CDR3 protein is CASRNRTGFMNTEAFF. The CDR3 region has the DNA TGTGCCAGCAGGAACCGGACAGGGTTCATGAACACTGAAGCTTTCTTT.

The J gene is TRBJ2-5, the V gene TRBV28; D not resolved. V lost 4 bases, J lost 5 bases, and 11 bases lay in between. CDR1 is MDHEN, CDR2 SYDVKM, per germline. CDR3 size: 13 residues. CDR3 bases: TGTGCCAGCAGTTCGCCTATACAGGAGACCCAGTACTTC. This codes for CASSSPIQETQYF.

The V and J genes are TRBV19 and TRBJ1-2, with a possible D match to TRBD1 (5 bases). V lost 5 bases, J lost 8 bases, and 24 bases lay in between. This CDR3 is built from 16 residues. The germline CDR1 and CDR2 sequences are LNHDA and SQIVND (reference sequence). The CDR3 reads CASSLGLGGPWDGYTF. CDR3 sequence (DNA): TGTGCCAGTAGTTTAGGGCTTGGAGGGCCCTGGGACGGCTACACCTTC. The complete variable domain, with remaining parts taken from reference TRBV19 and TRBJ1-2, reads DGGITQSPKYLFRKEGQNVTLSCEQNLNHDAMYWYRQDPGQGLRLIYYSQIVNDFQKGDIAEGYSVSREKKESFPLTVTSAQKNPTAFYLCASSLGLGGPWDGYTFGSGTRLTVV.

V usage is TRBV11-2 and J usage is TRBJ1-6; TRBD1 is a possible D gene (6 bases). From germline, CDR1 is SGHAT and CDR2 FQNNGV. The CDR3 has 13 amino acids. V gave up 4 bases and J gave up 9 bases, with 10 bases separating them. CDR3: CASSWQGSSPLHF. CDR3 in DNA: TGTGCCAGCAGCTGGCAGGGGTCTTCACCCCTCCACTTT. The variable domain in full, completed from reference TRBV11-2 and TRBJ1-6, reads EAGVAQSPRYKIIEKRQSVAFWCNPISGHATLYWYQQILGQGPKLLIQFQNNGVVDDSQLPKDRFSAERLKGVDSTLKIQPAKLEDSAVYLCASSWQGSSPLHFGNGTRLTVT.

The genes are TRBV19 and TRBJ2-1; 7 nucleotides agree with TRBD2. There are 16 residues in the CDR3. Germline CDR1 LNHDA, CDR2 SQIVND (reference sequence). J lost 2 bases, V lost 3 bases, and 7 bases had no gene match. The CDR3 region is CASSILSGATYNEQFF. CDR3 coding DNA: TGTGCCAGTAGTATCCTGAGCGGGGCCACCTACAATGAGCAGTTCTTC.

This clone showed up just a few times. V and J are TRBV5-5 and TRBJ1-1; D not certain. The V end was cut by 4 bases, the J end by 0 bases, with 13 bases between. CDR1 is SGHKS and CDR2 is YYEKEE in the germline V gene (reference sequence). The CDR3 sequence is 15 residues long. The CDR3, as DNA: TGTGCCAGCAGCATTGTAAGATGGCTGAACACTGAAGCTTTCTTT. Its translation: CASSIVRWLNTEAFF.

CDR3 amino acids: CASSLRGLYGYTF. The CDR3 DNA is TGTGCCAGCAGTTTAAGAGGCCTCTATGGCTACACCTTC. The rearrangement links TRBV27 to TRBJ1-2; D gene uncertain. V lost 2 bases and J lost 4, with 8 bases in between. The V gene's germline CDR1 is MNHEY and CDR2 SMNVEV (reference sequence). The CDR3 is 13 residues long.

This clone has just a few counts. The gene calls are TRBV7-2 and TRBJ2-5, with TRBD2 matching over 10 bases. The CDR3 is 16 amino acids. V trimming: 1 base; J trimming: 5 bases; junction bases outside the gene matches: 7. Germline CDR1 SGHTA, CDR2 FQGNSA. The CDR3 sequence: CASSLGPSSGGETQYF. The DNA for the CDR3 is TGTGCCAGCAGCTTAGGTCCCTCTAGCGGGGGTGAGACCCAGTACTTC.

The sample holds a few counts of this clone. The chain employs TRBV27 and TRBJ1-1; 8 bases map to TRBD1. Germline trimming cut 7 bases from V and 2 bases from J; bases unmatched to any gene: 3. The CDR3 contains 13 residues. Germline-derived CDR1 and CDR2 are MNHEY and SMNVEV (reference sequence). The CDR3 DNA reads as TGTGCCAGCATGGGACAGGCAAACACTGAAGCTTTCTTT. Protein product: CASMGQANTEAFF.

The chain is built from TRBV29-1 and TRBJ1-2, with D perhaps TRBD1 (6 bases). CDR3 length equals 11 residues. Per the germline V gene, CDR1 is SQVTM and CDR2 is ANQGSEA. V gave up 4 bases and J gave up 8 bases, with 11 bases separating them. The CDR3 sequence is CSVGQDGGYTF. For the CDR3, the DNA is TGCAGCGTTGGACAGGATGGCGGCTACACCTTC. The variable domain in full, with the rest retrieved from reference TRBV29-1 and TRBJ1-2, is SAVISQKPSRDICQRGTSLTIQCQVDSQVTMMFWYRQQPGQSLTLIATANQGSEATYESGFVIDKFPISRPNLTFSTLTVSNMSPEDSSIYLCSVGQDGGYTFGSGTRLTVV.

The chain has TRBV6-5 and TRBJ2-7, with TRBD1 matching 8 bases. The CDR3 is made up of 15 amino acids. CDR1 is MNHEY, CDR2 SVGAGI, per germline. V lost 4 bases and J lost 7; bases outside the gene matches: 12. The CDR3 protein is CASSSNRGLRKEQYF. The CDR3 bases are TGTGCCAGCAGTTCCAACAGGGGGTTGAGGAAAGAGCAGTACTTC.

In its sample, this clone is medium-sized. The chain uses TRBV2 and TRBJ1-1; 9 nucleotides match TRBD1. With V trimmed by 4 bases and J by 5 bases, 2 bases remained unmatched. The CDR3 totals 13 residues. Germline lookup yields CDR1 SNHLY and CDR2 FYNNEI. CDR3 loop: CASSADRGTEAFF. As DNA, the CDR3 is TGTGCCAGCAGTGCCGACAGGGGGACTGAAGCTTTCTTT.

The chain recombines TRBV29-1 with TRBJ2-7; 9 bases match TRBD1. Trimming removed 5 bases from V and 4 bases from J; junction bases left unmatched: 9. Germline V gives CDR1 SQVTM, CDR2 ANQGSEA. This CDR3 comprises 14 residues. CDR3 nucleotide sequence: TGCAGCGTTCATTCCGGGACAGGGCGGTACGAGCAGTACTTC. Its translation is CSVHSGTGRYEQYF.

The genes are TRBV15 and TRBJ1-4, with TRBD1 as a possible D gene (6 bases). Germline V gene data show CDR1 as LNHNV and CDR2 as YYDKDF (reference sequence). The CDR3 has 15 amino acids. V lost 3 bases and J 0 bases, leaving 8 bases between the germline ends. CDR3 sequence reads: CATSSSGATNEKLFF. The CDR3 DNA sequence: TGTGCCACCAGCAGTTCAGGGGCAACTAATGAAAAACTGTTTTTT.

The chain carries TRBV18 and TRBJ2-2; possibly TRBD1 for D (5 bases). The germline V and J ends were trimmed by 2 bases and 1 base, with 5 bases remaining between them. There are 14 residues in the CDR3. Germline CDR1 KGHSH, CDR2 LQKENI. The DNA of the CDR3 is TGTGCCAGCTCACCAGACAGGAACACCGGGGAGCTGTTTTTT. Amino acids: CASSPDRNTGELFF.

The CDR3 here is CASSQRTNTEAFF. The DNA for the CDR3 is TGCGCCAGCAGTCAGCGAACGAACACTGAAGCTTTCTTT. The chain employs TRBV10-1 and TRBJ1-1; D not resolved. Germline CDR1 WNHNN, CDR2 SYGVQD (reference sequence). Trimming removed 5 bases at V and 1 base at J, with 8 bases between. CDR3 length equals 13 residues.

V and J are TRBV7-9 and TRBJ2-7; no definite D call. V lost 1 base to trimming and J lost 4 bases, with 8 bases between them. The CDR3 totals 13 residues. The germline V gene has CDR1 SEHNR and CDR2 FQNEAQ (reference sequence). DNA for the CDR3: TGTGCCAGCAGCTTAGTGTCAGGATACGAGCAGTACTTC. Residues: CASSLVSGYEQYF.

This clone was observed a few times. The V gene is TRBV5-4, the J gene TRBJ1-1; no clear D gene. Trimming took 0 bases from V and 5 from J, leaving 8 bases between them. CDR1 and CDR2 from the germline V gene are SGHNT and YYREEE (reference sequence). The CDR3 consists of 13 residues. The chain's CDR3 is CASSLDSWTEAFF. The CDR3 DNA is TGTGCCAGCAGCTTGGACTCCTGGACTGAAGCTTTCTTT. The full variable domain, its missing parts supplied by reference TRBV5-4 and TRBJ1-1, is ETGVTQSPTHLIKTRGQQVTLRCSSQSGHNTVSWYQQALGQGPQFIFQYYREEENGRGNFPPRFSGLQFPNYSSELNVNALELDDSALYLCASSLDSWTEAFFGQGTRLTVV.